These 21 T cell receptor beta chains were sequenced from one sample in a study of beta chain features in type 1 diabetes. Study-level findings and limits: Shortening that was moderate but significant affected the TCRB CDR3s of Type 1 diabetes patients in all four CD4+ subsets.

Investigators reverse transcribed all isolated RNA, so they sequenced expressed TCRB transcripts. Here immunoSEQ multiplex PCR was the method, and the copy in TCRdb shows in-frame clones only, minus some. The sample lists about 160,000 clones, 8% to 8.5% seen once, with more than 0.5% in the top ten. These receptors' targets are unknown. Source material: central memory CD4+ T cells from blood. The receptors originated from a woman younger than 30 with type 1 diabetes.

The sample holds a few counts of this clone. The V gene is TRBV7-3, the J gene TRBJ1-1, with a possible D match to TRBD1 (6 bases). Trimming removed 5 bases from V and 3 bases from J, with 13 bases in between. Germline lookup yields CDR1 SGHTA and CDR2 FQGTGA. This CDR3 is built from 14 residues. The CDR3 sequence: CASSQRGYDTEAFF. The DNA of the CDR3 is TGTGCCAGCAGCCAGAGGGGGTACGACACTGAAGCTTTCTTT.

The chain couples TRBV6-5 to TRBJ2-7; D possibly corresponds to TRBD1 (6 bases). CDR3 size: 14 residues. Germline lookup yields CDR1 MNHEY and CDR2 SVGAGI. V was pared by 4 bases and J by 3 bases, with 13 bases between. Written as DNA, the CDR3 is TGTGCCAGCAGTTCAACATCACAGGGCTACGAGCAGTACTTC. Its translation is CASSSTSQGYEQYF.

The V and J genes are TRBV27 and TRBJ2-7; TRBD2 aligns across 12 bases. Per germline, CDR1 MNHEY and CDR2 SMNVEV (reference sequence). Trimming took 5 bases from V and 6 from J; bases not matched to a gene: 11. This CDR3 has 16 residues. The chain's CDR3 is CASSPRTSGTSGEQYF. Here the CDR3 DNA reads TGTGCCAGCAGTCCCCGGACTAGCGGGACGTCTGGCGAGCAGTACTTC.

This clone turned up a few times. The chain carries TRBV4-3 and TRBJ1-2; 9 positions agree with TRBD1. V dropped 0 bases and J dropped 8; count of bases not matched to a gene: 7. Germline V gene data show CDR1 as LGHNA and CDR2 as YSLEER. The length of the CDR3 is 15 residues. DNA for the CDR3: TGCGCCAGCAGCCAAGATAAAGGACAGGGGACCGGCTACACCTTC. Translating it yields CASSQDKGQGTGYTF.

This clone was counted only a few times. The V and J genes are TRBV18 and TRBJ1-1; a weak D match, TRBD1 (5 bases). Germline CDR1 and CDR2: KGHSH and LQKENI. Trimming pared 3 bases from V and 5 bases from J, leaving 25 bases between. The CDR3 consists of 18 residues. The CDR3 protein is CASSPLFGWEGSTTEAFF. CDR3 DNA sequence: TGTGCCAGCTCACCCCTATTCGGGTGGGAGGGGAGTACGACTGAAGCTTTCTTT.

A few counts support this clone. The gene calls are TRBV7-2 and TRBJ1-5; 8 nucleotides line up with TRBD1. The CDR3 consists of 13 residues. V trimming: 7 bases; J trimming: 5 bases; junction bases outside the gene matches: 4. Germline CDR1 reads SGHTA; CDR2 reads FQGNSA. Here the CDR3 reads CASTPDRDQPQHF. In nucleotides, the CDR3 is TGTGCCAGCACCCCGGACAGGGATCAGCCCCAGCATTTT.

In this sample, this clone turned up a few times. This rearrangement joins TRBV27 to TRBJ2-3; D remains ambiguous. This CDR3 is 12 amino acids long. Germline V gene sequence: CDR1 MNHEY, CDR2 SMNVEV (reference sequence). V was cut by 5 bases and J by 6 bases, with 9 bases left in between. CDR3 sequence reads: CASSPRWDTQYF. CDR3 coding DNA: TGTGCCAGCAGTCCACGGTGGGATACGCAGTATTTT.

The chain combines TRBV27 with TRBJ1-5, with 9 bases fitting TRBD1. CDR1 is MNHEY, CDR2 SMNVEV, per germline (reference sequence). V shed 5 bases and J 5 bases; nucleotides not matched to a gene: 4. The CDR3 totals 14 residues. In DNA, the CDR3 is TGTGCCAGCAGTGCCGGGACAGGGTATCAGCCCCAGCATTTT. It codes for CASSAGTGYQPQHF.

This clone was seen a handful of times. The chain combines TRBV7-9 with TRBJ2-7; 8 bases fit TRBD1. CDR3 length equals 16 residues. V trimming: 1 base; J trimming: 2 bases; junction bases outside the gene matches: 7. Germline assignment: CDR1 SEHNR and CDR2 FQNEAQ (reference sequence). The CDR3 loop is CASSLDDRGYTYEQYF. The CDR3 coding sequence is TGTGCCAGCAGCTTAGACGACAGGGGATATACCTACGAGCAGTACTTC.

This clone has a handful of counts. The rearrangement joins TRBV7-2 to TRBJ2-7; TRBD2 matches 8 bases. The trim removed 5 bases at V and 3 bases at J, leaving 9 bases unmatched. CDR1 and CDR2 from the germline V gene are SGHTA and FQGNSA. This CDR3 contains 15 residues. In nucleotides, the CDR3 is TGTGCCAGCAGCAAAGCGGGAGACAAACACTACGAGCAGTACTTC. Translating it yields CASSKAGDKHYEQYF.

This clone was counted a few times. The chain carries TRBV11-2 and TRBJ1-4, with a possible D match to TRBD1 (5 bases). The length of the CDR3 is 15 residues. From germline, CDR1 is SGHAT and CDR2 FQNNGV. Trimming removed 3 bases from V and 1 base from J, with 9 bases in between. CDR3 loop: CASSFSQGTNEKLFF. In nucleotides, the CDR3 is TGTGCCAGCAGCTTTTCCCAGGGAACTAATGAAAAACTGTTTTTT.

This rearrangement joins TRBV11-2 to TRBJ2-2, with TRBD2 as a possible D gene (6 bases). The CDR3 consists of 14 residues. The germline V gene encodes CDR1 SGHAT and CDR2 FQNNGV. Trimming cost V 3 bases and J 7 bases, with 12 bases left between them. The CDR3 DNA sequence: TGTGCCAGCAGCTTTGCACCCGGGGGCGGGGAGCTGTTTTTT. Its protein is CASSFAPGGGELFF.

The genes are TRBV20-1 and TRBJ2-1; D is perhaps TRBD1 (6 bases). CDR1 is DFQATT and CDR2 is SNEGSKA in the germline V gene (reference sequence). This CDR3 is built from 11 residues. The CDR3 nucleotides read TGCAGCCCACAACAGGGCAATGAGCAGTTCTTC. Encoded protein: CSPQQGNEQFF.

This clone was recorded many times. The V call is TRBV14, the J call TRBJ2-2; a possible D gene is TRBD1 (7 bases). Germline V gene data show CDR1 as SGHDN and CDR2 as FVKESK. V was pared by 6 bases and J by 7 bases, with 18 bases between. This CDR3 contains 15 residues. The CDR3 loop is CASSRRGTAIGELFF. The CDR3 DNA is TGTGCCAGCAGTCGTCGGGGGACAGCTATCGGGGAGCTGTTTTTT.

V gene TRBV27 combines with J gene TRBJ2-1, with D perhaps matching TRBD2 (5 bases). Trimming took 6 bases from V and 2 from J, leaving 14 bases between them. The CDR3 runs to 15 residues. CDR1 and CDR2 from the germline V gene are MNHEY and SMNVEV (reference sequence). DNA of the CDR3: TGTGCCAGCAGCCCTCGGGAATGGGCCTACAATGAGCAGTTCTTC. Translation: CASSPREWAYNEQFF.

The chain has TRBV7-9 and TRBJ2-7; D is unclear. CDR3 length: 13 amino acids. V lost 1 base to trimming and J lost 8 bases, with 12 bases between them. CDR1 is SEHNR, CDR2 FQNEAQ, per germline (reference sequence). DNA for the CDR3: TGTGCCAGCAGCTTAGAGGAGCTTACGAAGCAGTACTTC. Translated, it gives CASSLEELTKQYF.

The chain carries TRBV11-2 and TRBJ1-5; unclear D gene. This CDR3 is built from 13 residues. The V gene's germline CDR1 is SGHAT and CDR2 FQNNGV. With 0 bases removed from V and 10 bases from J, the gap between germline ends came to 10 bases. The CDR3 loop is CASSLDDRGPQHF. The CDR3 DNA reads as TGTGCCAGCAGCTTAGACGACCGGGGTCCCCAGCATTTT.

The rearrangement uses TRBV11-3 and TRBJ2-1, with TRBD2 matching over 7 bases. CDR3 length equals 17 residues. Germline V gene data show CDR1 as SGHNT and CDR2 as YENEEA. Losses at the gene ends were 5 bases for V and 12 bases for J; bases not matched to a gene: 22. CDR3 bases: TGTGCCAGCAGCCCGAGTACGGGGAGGGCAGGCTCTCTCTGGCAGTTCTTC. Protein product: CASSPSTGRAGSLWQFF.

The J gene is TRBJ1-5, the V gene TRBV30; TRBD1 agrees at 8 bases. CDR3 length: 16 residues. Trimming cost V 3 bases and J 2 bases; bases outside gene matches: 9. Germline loops: CDR1 GTSNPN, CDR2 SVGIG (reference sequence). The CDR3 DNA reads TGTGCCTGGAGCCCACCCCTGACAGGGGGCAATCAGCCCCAGCATTTT. Its translation is CAWSPPLTGGNQPQHF.

This clone has a handful of counts. This sequence joins TRBV7-2 and TRBJ2-3; D is perhaps TRBD1 (6 bases). The CDR3 contains 14 residues. Germline values: CDR1 SGHTA, CDR2 FQGNSA. V was pared by 5 bases and J by 4 bases, with 13 bases between. CDR3: CASSRWGQADTQYF. DNA for the CDR3: TGTGCCAGCAGCCGATGGGGGCAGGCAGATACGCAGTATTTT.

This clone was counted only a few times. The rearrangement joins TRBV11-2 to TRBJ2-5, with TRBD1 as a possible D gene (5 bases). This CDR3 has 14 residues. V was pared by 5 bases and J by 2 bases, with 12 bases between. CDR1 and CDR2 (germline): SGHAT, FQNNGV. CDR3: CASSRNQGQETQYF. The CDR3, as DNA: TGTGCCAGCAGCCGTAACCAGGGTCAAGAGACCCAGTACTTC.